These 28 T cell receptor beta chains were all obtained from the same sample, sequenced in a study of spatial heterogeneity in lung cancer. TCRdb passed the 5' RACE reads through MiXCR, listing each CDR3 protein once. In the table there are roughly 70,000 distinct CDR3 sequences, about 9.5% of which are singletons. Documented time point: blood at routine non-recurrence follow-up after resection. The specimen comprised PBMCs, sampled at follow-up. Source of these receptors: a female donor with early-stage non-small cell lung cancer.

The sample holds many counts of this clonotype. This chain connects TRBV11-2 to TRBJ1-4; the D gene is possibly TRBD1 (5 bases). The CDR3 runs to 13 residues. CDR1 is SGHAT, CDR2 FQNNGV, per germline. Trimming pared 4 bases from V and 7 bases from J, leaving 10 bases between. The CDR3 reads CASSWGGLEKLFF. In DNA form, the CDR3 reads TGTGCCAGCAGCTGGGGGGGTCTTGAAAAACTGTTTTTT.

This clonotype was seen repeatedly, ten times or more. The chain carries TRBV7-9 and TRBJ2-1; 9 nucleotides match TRBD2. The CDR3 has 15 amino acids. Per the germline V gene, CDR1 is SEHNR and CDR2 is FQNEAQ (reference sequence). Trimming at V came to 3 bases and at J to 6 bases, leaving 6 bases not matched to a gene. The CDR3 region is CASSFLAGPSNEQFF. Here the CDR3 DNA reads TGTGCCAGCAGCTTTCTAGCGGGACCTAGCAATGAGCAGTTCTTC. The variable domain in full, with the rest retrieved from reference TRBV7-9 and TRBJ2-1, is DTGVSQNPRHKITKRGQNVTFRCDPISEHNRLYWYRQTLGQGPEFLTYFQNEAQLEKSRLLSDRFSAERPKGSFSTLEIQRTEQGDSAMYLCASSFLAGPSNEQFFGPGTRLTVL.

This clonotype has just a few counts. J is TRBJ1-6 and V is TRBV7-3, with D tentatively TRBD1 (5 bases). Trimming took 5 bases from V and 12 from J, leaving 14 bases between them. Germline V gene sequence: CDR1 SGHTA, CDR2 FQGTGA. The CDR3 has 13 residues. The CDR3 coding sequence is TGTGCCAGCAGCCCTACCTGGGGGGAACCCCTCCACTTT. Protein: CASSPTWGEPLHF.

Comments on this clonotype: Since a much larger clone is just one base distant, this may be a read error. Because it lacks the conserved phenylalanine or tryptophan at the end, this CDR3 is likely a read error. The J gene is TRBJ2-7, the V gene TRBV11-2; D gene unclear. Germline V gene data show CDR1 as SGHAT and CDR2 as FQNNGV. The V gene lost 8 bases and the J gene lost 2 bases, with 7 bases spanning the gap. The CDR3 contains 11 residues. This CDR3 reads CASGEAYEQYS. CDR3 nucleotide sequence: TGTGCCAGCGGGGAAGCCTACGAGCAGTACTCC.

This clonotype was picked up a small number of times. CDR3 loop: CASSSTGSNTEAFF. CDR3 sequence (DNA): TGTGCCAGCAGCTCCACAGGGTCGAACACTGAAGCTTTCTTT. V and J are TRBV7-3 and TRBJ1-1; tentatively, D is TRBD1 (6 bases). Germline values: CDR1 SGHTA, CDR2 FQGTGA. The CDR3 runs 14 residues. Deletions cut 4 bases from V and 1 base from J, with 10 bases between.

The chain is built from TRBV2 and TRBJ2-3; 10 nucleotides line up with TRBD2. The germline V gene has CDR1 SNHLY and CDR2 FYNNEI. The CDR3 is made up of 15 amino acids. After removal of 4 bases from V and 4 bases from J, the junction contained 5 bases not matched to a gene. CDR3 amino acids: CASSVSSGSPDTQYF. In nucleotides, the CDR3 is TGTGCCAGCAGTGTCTCTAGCGGGAGTCCAGATACGCAGTATTTT.

Remarks on this clonotype: A much larger clone is a single base away; this may be a read error. The chain is built from TRBV29-1 and TRBJ2-7; D perhaps matches TRBD1 (6 bases). V lost 6 bases and J lost 2, with 14 bases in between. The CDR3 has 13 amino acids. CDR1 and CDR2 (germline): SQVTM, ANQGSEA. The CDR3 nucleotides read TGCAGCGTCACACACAGGGTAACCTACGAGCAGTACTTC. Amino acids: CSVTHRVTYEQYF.

This clonotype has at least ten counts. This chain connects TRBV18 to TRBJ1-1, with D unresolved. Germline values: CDR1 KGHSH, CDR2 LQKENI. This CDR3 has 12 residues. V lost 3 bases and J 5 bases, leaving 7 bases between the germline ends. CDR3 coding DNA: TGTGCCAGCTCACCGGATCGTACTGAAGCTTTCTTT. Protein sequence: CASSPDRTEAFF.

The chain uses TRBV18 and TRBJ2-7; D unresolved. Germline V lookup: CDR1 KGHSH, CDR2 LQKENI. Trimming pared 6 bases from V and 1 base from J, leaving 10 bases between. The CDR3 totals 13 residues. The CDR3, as DNA: TGTGCCAGCTCTCGCAGAGTATCCTACGAGCAGTACTTC. Translating it yields CASSRRVSYEQYF.

This clonotype was detected ten times or more. The chain is built from TRBV3-1 and TRBJ2-2, with TRBD2 matching 9 bases. Germline values: CDR1 LGHDT, CDR2 YNNKEL (reference sequence). J lost 4 bases, V lost 0 bases, and 3 bases had no gene match. The CDR3 runs to 16 residues. The CDR3 here is CASSQDSGSSTGELFF. CDR3 in DNA: TGTGCCAGCAGCCAAGATAGCGGGAGTTCCACCGGGGAGCTGTTTTTT.

There are many counts of this clonotype. The CDR3 reads CASSSTSGRAGEQYF. In DNA, the CDR3 is TGTGCCAGCAGCTCAACTAGCGGGAGGGCTGGCGAGCAGTACTTC. V and J are TRBV7-6 and TRBJ2-7, with 13 bases that match TRBD2. With 4 bases clipped from V and 6 bases from J, the junction kept 6 bases outside the gene matches. The CDR3 length is 15 residues. The V gene's germline CDR1 is SGHVS and CDR2 FNYEAQ.

The V gene is TRBV7-2, the J gene TRBJ2-3; D possibly corresponds to TRBD2 (6 bases). Trimming removed 5 bases at V and 6 bases at J, with 15 bases between. This CDR3 is built from 14 residues. Germline-derived CDR1 and CDR2 are SGHTA and FQGNSA. The CDR3 DNA is TGTGCCAGCAGCACGGAGGGGAGTGCGGATACGCAGTATTTT. It is translated as CASSTEGSADTQYF.

In its sample, this clonotype was seen many times. The V gene is TRBV2, the J gene TRBJ2-1; tentatively, D is TRBD1 (5 bases). This CDR3 is 15 amino acids long. V was cut by 9 bases and J by 0 bases, with 15 bases left in between. Germline CDR1 is SNHLY and CDR2 is FYNNEI. DNA for the CDR3: TGTGCCAGTACTGACAGCCGTAACTCCTACAATGAGCAGTTCTTC. It encodes CASTDSRNSYNEQFF.

V gene TRBV6-6 combines with J gene TRBJ2-3, with D unresolved. Germline-derived CDR1 and CDR2 are MNHNY and SVGAGI (reference sequence). Trimming shortened V by 6 bases and J by 2 bases, and 15 bases separated the two germline ends. The length of the CDR3 is 15 residues. The CDR3 protein is CASRRGDYNTDTQYF. CDR3 bases: TGTGCCAGCAGGCGCGGAGATTACAACACAGATACGCAGTATTTT.

This clonotype was seen repeatedly, ten times or more. V gene TRBV30 combines with J gene TRBJ2-1; 11 bases agree with TRBD2. Germline trimming cut 4 bases from V and 6 bases from J; bases unmatched to any gene: 5. The CDR3 sequence is 14 residues long. Germline CDR1 GTSNPN, CDR2 SVGIG (reference sequence). CDR3 sequence reads: CAWKILAGGNEQFF. The CDR3 bases are TGTGCCTGGAAAATCCTAGCGGGAGGCAATGAGCAGTTCTTC. The whole variable domain, remainder taken from reference TRBV30 and TRBJ2-1, is SQTIHQWPATLVQPVGSPLSLECTVEGTSNPNLYWYRQAAGRGLQLLFYSVGIGQISSEVPQNLSASRPQDRQFILSSKKLLLSDSGFYLCAWKILAGGNEQFFGPGTRLTVL.

This clonotype occurred once. The chain uses TRBV2 and TRBJ2-1, with 8 bases identical to TRBD2. This CDR3 spans 14 amino acids. Germline CDR1 SNHLY, CDR2 FYNNEI. J lost 5 bases, V lost 7 bases, and 7 bases had no gene match. This CDR3 is CASNQREIDNEQFF. The CDR3 DNA follows: TGTGCCAGCAACCAGCGGGAGATTGACAATGAGCAGTTCTTC.

This clonotype showed up just a few times. The chain joins TRBV28 to TRBJ1-2; D call uncertain. CDR3 size: 12 residues. The V end was cut by 2 bases, the J end by 3 bases, with 4 bases between. Per the germline V gene, CDR1 is MDHEN and CDR2 is SYDVKM. Here the CDR3 DNA reads TGTGCCAGCAGTTTAAGGGACTATGGCTACACCTTC. Encoded protein: CASSLRDYGYTF.

V usage is TRBV3-1 and J usage is TRBJ1-1; a possible D gene is TRBD1 (5 bases). Germline CDR1 is LGHDT and CDR2 is YNNKEL (reference sequence). The CDR3 runs to 14 residues. V gave up 2 bases and J gave up 2 bases, with 9 bases separating them. CDR3 bases: TGTGCCAGCAGCCAACGGGGCAGCAACACTGAAGCTTTCTTT. It encodes CASSQRGSNTEAFF.

The table lists this clonotype with a few counts. The J gene is TRBJ1-5, the V gene TRBV6-6; possibly TRBD1 for D (5 bases). The V gene's germline CDR1 is MNHNY and CDR2 SVGAGI (reference sequence). The CDR3 extends over 15 amino acids. Trimming shortened V by 8 bases and J by 1 base, and 15 bases separated the two germline ends. CDR3 coding DNA: TGTGCCAGCTTTAAAGCGGGGGAGAGCAATCAGCCCCAGCATTTT. Protein: CASFKAGESNQPQHF.

The sample holds a few counts of this clonotype. The chain's CDR3 is CASSRTDLNTEAFF. CDR3 nucleotide sequence: TGTGCCAGCAGCCGGACAGATTTGAACACTGAAGCTTTCTTT. This chain connects TRBV27 to TRBJ1-1; tentative D call: TRBD1 (6 bases). Trimming pared 6 bases from V and 0 bases from J, leaving 11 bases between. This CDR3 comprises 14 residues. The germline V gene encodes CDR1 MNHEY and CDR2 SMNVEV (reference sequence).

A remark on this clonotype: Just one base apart from a much larger clone, this may be a read error. The J gene is TRBJ1-2, the V gene TRBV20-1; the match to TRBD1 covers 7 bases. Germline lookup yields CDR1 DFQATT and CDR2 SNEGSKA (reference sequence). This CDR3 has 15 amino acids. The DNA of the CDR3 is TGCGGTGCTAGAGAATATAGGACAGGAAATTATGGCTACACCTTC. It is translated as CGAREYRTGNYGYTF.

V and J are TRBV12-3 or TRBV12-4 and TRBJ2-7; D might be TRBD2 (6 bases). The V gene lost 5 bases and the J gene lost 9 bases, with 17 bases spanning the gap. The CDR3 spans 13 residues. The CDR3 loop reads CASSPQTRRRQYF. The CDR3 DNA reads TGTGCCAGCAGTCCCCAGACTAGACGGAGGCAGTACTTC.

This clonotype was observed many times. The gene calls are TRBV7-3 and TRBJ2-1, with D maybe TRBD1 (6 bases). CDR3 length: 12 residues. Per the germline V gene, CDR1 is SGHTA and CDR2 is FQGTGA. Trimming took off 5 bases at V and 6 bases at J, with 8 bases between the two ends. In DNA form, the CDR3 reads TGTGCCAGCAGCCGAGGGGGCAATGAGCAGTTCTTC. Protein product: CASSRGGNEQFF.

The rearrangement uses TRBV28 and TRBJ2-2; 14 bases fit TRBD2. The CDR3 is 17 amino acids. The V segment lost 7 bases and the J segment 6 bases; nucleotides outside the gene matches: 10. Germline loops: CDR1 MDHEN, CDR2 SYDVKM. CDR3 sequence reads: CASTGVTGLAGAGELFF. The DNA of the CDR3 is TGTGCCAGCACCGGGGTAACGGGACTAGCGGGAGCCGGGGAGCTGTTTTTT.

The table lists this clonotype with many counts. The rearrangement links TRBV5-1 to TRBJ2-6, with TRBD2 as a possible D gene (5 bases). Looked up from germline, CDR1 is SGHRS and CDR2 is YFSETQ. The V and J ends lost 6 bases and 0 bases respectively, with 13 bases between them. This CDR3 comprises 16 residues. The CDR3 coding sequence is TGCGCCAGCACCCCCAGCGGCAGCTCTGGGGCCAACGTCCTGACTTTC. This translates into CASTPSGSSGANVLTF.

The table lists this clonotype with many counts. The chain recombines TRBV7-3 with TRBJ2-1; 13 positions agree with TRBD2. Germline V gives CDR1 SGHTA, CDR2 FQGTGA. J was trimmed by 0 bases and V by 5 bases; bases with no gene match: 4. This CDR3 is 17 amino acids long. The DNA of the CDR3 is TGTGCCAGCAGCCGGACTAGCGGGGGAAGCTCCTACAATGAGCAGTTCTTC. It is translated as CASSRTSGGSSYNEQFF.

This clonotype showed up many times. The rearrangement joins TRBV5-4 to TRBJ2-2; D is undetermined. CDR1 and CDR2 (germline): SGHNT, YYREEE (reference sequence). V lost 4 bases and J 4 bases, leaving 14 bases between the germline ends. This CDR3 spans 15 amino acids. CDR3 sequence: CASSLEAPGTGELFF. DNA for the CDR3: TGTGCCAGCAGCCTTGAGGCGCCGGGCACCGGGGAGCTGTTTTTT. The full variable domain, with the rest looked up from reference TRBV5-4 and TRBJ2-2, is ETGVTQSPTHLIKTRGQQVTLRCSSQSGHNTVSWYQQALGQGPQFIFQYYREEENGRGNFPPRFSGLQFPNYSSELNVNALELDDSALYLCASSLEAPGTGELFFGEGSRLTVL.

This clonotype was counted at least ten times. This chain uses TRBV7-9 with TRBJ1-2; D call uncertain. V was pared by 3 bases and J by 4 bases, with 18 bases between. Germline lookup yields CDR1 SEHNR and CDR2 FQNEAQ (reference sequence). The CDR3 length is 16 residues. This CDR3 reads CASSFGLSRASYGYTF. CDR3 in DNA: TGTGCCAGCAGCTTCGGACTCTCGCGAGCGAGCTATGGCTACACCTTC.